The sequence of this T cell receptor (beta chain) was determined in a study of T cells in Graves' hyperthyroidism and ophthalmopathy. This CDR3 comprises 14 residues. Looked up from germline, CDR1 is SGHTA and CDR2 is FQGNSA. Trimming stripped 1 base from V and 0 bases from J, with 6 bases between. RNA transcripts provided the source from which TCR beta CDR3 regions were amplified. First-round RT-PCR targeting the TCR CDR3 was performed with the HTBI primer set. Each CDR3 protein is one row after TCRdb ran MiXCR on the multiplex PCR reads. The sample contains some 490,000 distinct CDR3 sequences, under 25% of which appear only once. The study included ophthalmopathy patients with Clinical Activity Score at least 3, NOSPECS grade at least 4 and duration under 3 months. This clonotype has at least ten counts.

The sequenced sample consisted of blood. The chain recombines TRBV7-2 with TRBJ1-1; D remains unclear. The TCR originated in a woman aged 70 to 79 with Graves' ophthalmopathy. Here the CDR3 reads CASSLGSVNTEAFF. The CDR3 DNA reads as TGTGCCAGCAGCTTAGGATCGGTGAACACTGAAGCTTTCTTT.